This passage covers 17 T cell receptor beta chains from one sample sequenced in a study of vaccination effects on CD4 cells after COVID-19. The method was immunoSEQ multiplex PCR; TCRdb's version includes in-frame clones alone and lacks a portion of them. The sample yields about 20,000 clones, roughly 75% seen once. The antigens of these receptors remain unknown. Peptide-pool stimulation followed by sequencing identified expanded antigen-specific CD4+ clonotypes in the ViraFEST assay. Isolation of CD4+ T cells took place after 10 days of culture. Vaccine recipients, nucleocapsid antibody negative, had no prior SARS-CoV-2 infection. Source: CD4+ T cells from PBMCs cultured with HCoV-NL63 spike peptides, taken before COVID-19 vaccination. The receptors shown here come from a human donor who received a COVID-19 vaccine.

A few counts support this clone. The chain uses TRBV5-4 and TRBJ2-3; D ambiguous. The V gene's germline CDR1 is SGHNT and CDR2 YYREEE (reference sequence). The CDR3 length is 14 residues. Between the trimmed V and J ends, which lost 4 bases and 3 bases, there was a span of 12 bases. CDR3 bases: TGTGCCAGCAGCGGAGCCCCGGGTACAGATACGCAGTATTTT. Translation gives CASSGAPGTDTQYF.

This clone was detected only a few times. V gene TRBV9 combines with J gene TRBJ1-6, with D possibly TRBD1 on 5 matching bases. Between the trimmed V and J ends, which lost 0 bases and 6 bases, there was a span of 7 bases. This CDR3 is 14 amino acids long. The germline V gene has CDR1 SGDLS and CDR2 YYNGEE. Here the CDR3 DNA reads TGTGCCAGCAGCGTAGGGGGGGGTAATTCACCCCTCCACTTT. This sequence encodes CASSVGGGNSPLHF.

This chain connects TRBV2 to TRBJ2-3; D is possibly TRBD1 or TRBD2 (5 bases each). Trimming cost V 6 bases and J 0 bases, with 19 bases left between them. Germline V gene sequence: CDR1 SNHLY, CDR2 FYNNEI. The CDR3 spans 17 residues. The CDR3 spells CASSNSRDGPSTDTQYF. CDR3 DNA: TGTGCCAGCAGCAATTCCCGGGACGGCCCTAGCACAGATACGCAGTATTTT.

This clone is a singleton in its sample. This chain uses TRBV18 with TRBJ2-5; D perhaps matches TRBD2 (5 bases). The CDR3 sequence is 19 residues long. Trimming stripped 1 base from V and 2 bases from J, with 23 bases between. Germline CDR1 KGHSH, CDR2 LQKENI. The CDR3 sequence is CASSPLPVLGPRGQETQYF. DNA of the CDR3: TGTGCCAGCTCACCACTCCCGGTCTTAGGGCCCCGGGGACAAGAGACCCAGTACTTC. Based on the CDR3 plus reference TRBV18 and TRBJ2-5, the full variable domain is NAGVMQNPRHLVRRRGQEARLRCSPMKGHSHVYWYRQLPEEGLKFMVYLQKENIIDESGMPKERFSAEFPKEGPSILRIQQVVRGDSAAYFCASSPLPVLGPRGQETQYFGPGTRLLVL.

V and J are TRBV7-2 and TRBJ2-7, with 8 bases matching TRBD1. This CDR3 spans 15 amino acids. CDR1 SGHTA and CDR2 FQGNSA come from the germline V gene. Losses at the gene ends were 5 bases for V and 2 bases for J; bases not matched to a gene: 8. CDR3 nucleotide sequence: TGTGCCAGCAGCCCGGGGACAGGTCGCACCTACGAGCAGTACTTC. Translated: CASSPGTGRTYEQYF.

This clone was observed a few times. The rearrangement joins TRBV5-1 to TRBJ2-7, with 9 positions matching TRBD1. This CDR3 contains 14 residues. Germline values: CDR1 SGHRS, CDR2 YFSETQ. V lost 3 bases and J lost 3; bases outside the gene matches: 4. The CDR3, as DNA: TGCGCCAGCAGCTCAGGGACAGGGAACTACGAGCAGTACTTC. It specifies CASSSGTGNYEQYF. The entire variable domain, with the rest obtained from reference TRBV5-1 and TRBJ2-7, is as follows: KAGVTQTPRYLIKTRGQQVTLSCSPISGHRSVSWYQQTPGQGLQFLFEYFSETQRNKGNFPGRFSGRQFSNSRSEMNVSTLELGDSALYLCASSSGTGNYEQYFGPGTRLTVT.

The rearrangement joins TRBV6-5 to TRBJ1-4; the D is unclear. The V gene's germline CDR1 is MNHEY and CDR2 SVGAGI. The CDR3 extends over 14 amino acids. V lost 2 bases, J lost 4 bases, and 8 bases lay in between. CDR3 sequence (DNA): TGTGCCAGCAGTTACCATCTCTATAATGAAAAACTGTTTTTT. Translated: CASSYHLYNEKLFF.

This clone was seen a single time. The genes are TRBV7-6 and TRBJ2-5; unclear D gene. V was shortened by 5 bases and J by 0 bases, with 7 bases between the two germline ends. Germline CDR1 and CDR2: SGHVS and FNYEAQ. This CDR3 has 13 amino acids. CDR3 sequence (DNA): TGTGCCAGCAGCCCGGGCTACCAAGAGACCCAGTACTTC. Its protein is CASSPGYQETQYF.

This chain uses TRBV25-1 with TRBJ1-1, with 8 bases lining up with TRBD1. The V and J ends lost 1 base and 9 bases, in that order; junction bases with no gene match: 10. CDR1 MGHDK and CDR2 SYGVNS come from the germline V gene. This CDR3 comprises 15 residues. The DNA for the CDR3 is TGTGCCAGCAGTGAATCCCTCCACAGGGGGGGGCAAGCTTTCTTT. Translated: CASSESLHRGGQAFF.

V gene TRBV6-1 combines with J gene TRBJ1-6, with D maybe TRBD1 (6 bases). This CDR3 is 14 amino acids long. Looked up from germline, CDR1 is MNHNS and CDR2 is SASEGT. Trimming pared 1 base from V and 10 bases from J, leaving 11 bases between. The CDR3 sequence: CASSEGGRGSPLHF. The CDR3 region has the DNA TGTGCCAGCAGTGAAGGCGGCAGGGGATCACCCCTCCACTTT.

The rearrangement links TRBV28 to TRBJ2-3; 8 nucleotides agree with TRBD2. The V gene's germline CDR1 is MDHEN and CDR2 SYDVKM. V lost 5 bases, J lost 4 bases, and 5 bases stayed unmatched. CDR3 length: 14 amino acids. CDR3 in DNA: TGTGCCAGCAGTGGGCGGGAGGTTGCAGATACGCAGTATTTT. Its protein product is CASSGREVADTQYF.

The gene calls are TRBV6-5 and TRBJ1-2, with TRBD1 matching 7 bases. CDR3 size: 12 residues. V dropped 5 bases and J dropped 7; count of bases not matched to a gene: 4. Germline-derived CDR1 and CDR2 are MNHEY and SVGAGI. The CDR3 DNA sequence: TGTGCCAGCAGTACCGGGACAGCTGGCTACACCTTC. Protein product: CASSTGTAGYTF.

A few counts support this clone. V usage is TRBV28 and J usage is TRBJ1-2, with unresolved D. This CDR3 has 12 amino acids. Trimming took off 5 bases at V and 2 bases at J, with 6 bases between the two ends. CDR1 is MDHEN and CDR2 is SYDVKM in the germline V gene. CDR3 protein: CASSGPNYGYTF. The CDR3 DNA sequence: TGTGCCAGCAGTGGGCCCAACTATGGCTACACCTTC.

This rearrangement joins TRBV14 to TRBJ1-1; 7 bases align to TRBD1. The J segment lost 5 bases and the V segment lost 2 bases, leaving 11 bases of the junction unmatched. This CDR3 is built from 16 residues. In germline, CDR1 is SGHDN, CDR2 FVKESK. The chain's CDR3 is CASSQRKGGWGTEAFF. The CDR3 nucleotides read TGTGCCAGCAGCCAACGGAAAGGGGGCTGGGGGACTGAAGCTTTCTTT. Full variable domain (rest looked up from reference TRBV14 and TRBJ1-1): EAGVTQFPSHSVIEKGQTVTLRCDPISGHDNLYWYRRVMGKEIKFLLHFVKESKQDESGMPNNRFLAERTGGTYSTLKVQPAELEDSGVYFCASSQRKGGWGTEAFFGQGTRLTVV.

The chain uses TRBV28 and TRBJ2-1; the match to TRBD2 covers 14 bases. Germline V gene data show CDR1 as MDHEN and CDR2 as SYDVKM. The CDR3 spans 21 residues. The J segment lost 9 bases and the V segment lost 0 bases, leaving 19 bases of the junction unmatched. CDR3 in amino acids: CASSLWTSLTPGLAGEGEQFF. The DNA of the CDR3 is TGTGCCAGCAGTTTATGGACCTCCCTGACTCCGGGACTAGCGGGAGAGGGTGAGCAGTTCTTC.

This clone was seen just once. The chain uses TRBV5-5 and TRBJ2-1, with a weak D call TRBD1 (5 bases). Germline values: CDR1 SGHKS, CDR2 YYEKEE (reference sequence). The length of the CDR3 is 13 residues. The V end was cut by 4 bases, the J end by 14 bases, with 19 bases between. CDR3: CASSRDVGKGKFF. CDR3 nucleotide sequence: TGTGCCAGCAGCCGCGACGTGGGGAAGGGGAAGTTCTTC.

The V call is TRBV20-1, the J call TRBJ2-7; possibly TRBD1 or TRBD2 for D (5 bases each). The germline V gene has CDR1 DFQATT and CDR2 SNEGSKA (reference sequence). Trimming pared 7 bases from V and 3 bases from J, leaving 10 bases between. This CDR3 is 11 amino acids long. CDR3 coding DNA: TGCAGTGTTGGGACGCACTACGAGCAGTACTTC. This codes for CSVGTHYEQYF.